This T cell receptor (beta chain) originates from a study of blood T cell repertoires in COVID-19. Overall study: The origin of the acute and convalescent COVID-19 samples was the United States, Italy and Spain. PBMCs, B-cell-depleted T cells, or T cells were the source of the cDNA or gDNA that made up the material.

Original processing methods: Reference gene primer amplification gave nucleated cell count estimates. Libraries were prepared by immunoSEQ multiplex PCR; TCRdb keeps only in-frame clonotypes and omits some of them. V, J and clone size are those of that table, while D and trimming were read from the DNA. The table lists approximately 50,000 clones, more than 90% of them singletons. The length of the CDR3 is 14 residues. The V gene's germline CDR1 is SGHTA and CDR2 FQGNSA. The V gene lost 1 base and the J gene lost 0 bases, with 7 bases spanning the gap. The chain links TRBV7-2 to TRBJ2-7; D gene ambiguous. This receptor was identified in a human donor in a cohort sampled during active COVID-19. The specimen sequenced was peripheral blood. The CDR3 reads CASSLVGGSYEQYF. CDR3 DNA: TGTGCCAGCAGCTTAGTCGGCGGCTCCTACGAGCAGTACTTC.